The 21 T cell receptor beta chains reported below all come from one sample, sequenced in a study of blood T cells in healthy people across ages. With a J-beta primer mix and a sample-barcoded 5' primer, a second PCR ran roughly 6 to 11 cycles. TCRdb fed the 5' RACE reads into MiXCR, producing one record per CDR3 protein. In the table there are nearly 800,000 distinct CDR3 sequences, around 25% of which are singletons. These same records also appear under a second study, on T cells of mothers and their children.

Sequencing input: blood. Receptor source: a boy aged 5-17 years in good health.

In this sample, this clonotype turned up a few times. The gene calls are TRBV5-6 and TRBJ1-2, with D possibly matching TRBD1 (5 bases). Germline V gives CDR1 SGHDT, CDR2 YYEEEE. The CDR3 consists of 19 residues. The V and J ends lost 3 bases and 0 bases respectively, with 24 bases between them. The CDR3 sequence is CASSSEGPRGILSNYGYTF. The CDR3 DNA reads TGTGCCAGCAGCTCCGAGGGGCCTAGGGGCATTCTTTCTAACTATGGCTACACCTTC.

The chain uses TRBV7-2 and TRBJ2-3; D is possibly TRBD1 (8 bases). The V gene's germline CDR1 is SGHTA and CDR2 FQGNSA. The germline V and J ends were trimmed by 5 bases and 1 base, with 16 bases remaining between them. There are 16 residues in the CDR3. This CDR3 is CASSANRGGRTDTQYF. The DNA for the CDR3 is TGTGCCAGCAGCGCCAACAGGGGGGGACGCACAGATACGCAGTATTTT.

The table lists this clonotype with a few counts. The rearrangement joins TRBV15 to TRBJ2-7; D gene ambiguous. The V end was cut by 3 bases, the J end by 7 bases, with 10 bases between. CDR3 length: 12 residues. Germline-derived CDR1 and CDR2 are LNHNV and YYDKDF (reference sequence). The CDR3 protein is CATSSIGYEQYF. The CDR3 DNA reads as TGTGCCACCAGCAGTATCGGGTATGAGCAGTACTTC.

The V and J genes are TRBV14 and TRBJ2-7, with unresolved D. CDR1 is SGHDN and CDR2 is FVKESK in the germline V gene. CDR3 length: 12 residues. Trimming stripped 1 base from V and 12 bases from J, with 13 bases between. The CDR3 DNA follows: TGTGCCAGCAGCCAAGTTAAAGCGTTGCTGTACTTC. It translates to CASSQVKALLYF.

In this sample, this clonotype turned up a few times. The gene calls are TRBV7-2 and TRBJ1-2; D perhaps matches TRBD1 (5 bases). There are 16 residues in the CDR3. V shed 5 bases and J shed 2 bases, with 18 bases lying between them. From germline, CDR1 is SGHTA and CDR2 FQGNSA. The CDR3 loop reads CASSPSTATPNYGYTF. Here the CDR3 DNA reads TGTGCCAGCAGCCCGTCGACAGCTACTCCCAACTATGGCTACACCTTC.

Here the CDR3 DNA reads TGTGCCAGCAGTTTATACGGGGGACCCCCAGAGACCCAGTACTTC. It yields the protein CASSLYGGPPETQYF. The chain combines TRBV27 with TRBJ2-5, with D tentatively TRBD2 (6 bases). The germline V and J ends were trimmed by 1 base and 4 bases, with 13 bases remaining between them. In germline, CDR1 is MNHEY, CDR2 SMNVEV (reference sequence). This CDR3 comprises 15 residues.

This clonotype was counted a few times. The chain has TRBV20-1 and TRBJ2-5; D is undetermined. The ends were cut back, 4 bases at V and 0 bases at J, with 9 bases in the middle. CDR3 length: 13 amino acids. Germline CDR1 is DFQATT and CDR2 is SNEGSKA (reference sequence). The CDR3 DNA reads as TGCAGTGCTAAGGCAAAGTACCAAGAGACCCAGTACTTC. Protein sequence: CSAKAKYQETQYF.

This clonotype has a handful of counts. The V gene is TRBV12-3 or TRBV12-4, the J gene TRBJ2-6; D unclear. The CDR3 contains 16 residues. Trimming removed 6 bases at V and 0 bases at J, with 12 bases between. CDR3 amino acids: CASSLSGISGANVLTF. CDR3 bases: TGTGCCAGCAGCCTTTCAGGAATCTCTGGGGCCAACGTCCTGACTTTC.

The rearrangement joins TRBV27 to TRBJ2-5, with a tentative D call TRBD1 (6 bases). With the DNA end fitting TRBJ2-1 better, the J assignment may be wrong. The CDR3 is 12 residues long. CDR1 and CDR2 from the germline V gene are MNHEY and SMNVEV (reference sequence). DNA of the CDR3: TGTGCCAGCAGTCAGGGGCGGGATGAGCAGTTCTTC. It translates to CASSQGRDEQFF.

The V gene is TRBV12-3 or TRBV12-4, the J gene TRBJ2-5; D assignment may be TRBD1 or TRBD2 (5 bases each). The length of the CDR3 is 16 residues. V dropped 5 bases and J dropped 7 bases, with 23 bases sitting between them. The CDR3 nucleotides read TGTGCCAGCAGTCCCGTTAACGGGGACGGAAAGGGGACCCAGTACTTC. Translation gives CASSPVNGDGKGTQYF.

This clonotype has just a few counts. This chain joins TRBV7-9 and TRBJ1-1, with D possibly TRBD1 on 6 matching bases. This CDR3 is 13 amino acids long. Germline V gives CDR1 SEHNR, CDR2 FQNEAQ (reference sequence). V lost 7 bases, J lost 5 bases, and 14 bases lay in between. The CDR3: CASITGSGTEAFF. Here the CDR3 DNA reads TGTGCCAGCATTACAGGGTCAGGGACTGAAGCTTTCTTT.

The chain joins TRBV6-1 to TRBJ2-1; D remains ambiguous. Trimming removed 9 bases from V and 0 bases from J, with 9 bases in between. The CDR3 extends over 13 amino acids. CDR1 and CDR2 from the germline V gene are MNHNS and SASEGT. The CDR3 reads CASGESSYNEQFF. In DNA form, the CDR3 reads TGTGCCAGTGGGGAAAGCTCCTACAATGAGCAGTTCTTC.

The CDR3 coding sequence is TGCAGTGCTAGAGATCGGGGGACCTCTGGGGCCAACGTCCTGACTTTC. Amino acid sequence: CSARDRGTSGANVLTF. The V gene is TRBV20-1, the J gene TRBJ2-6; possibly TRBD2 for D (6 bases). V was trimmed by 0 bases and J by 0 bases, leaving 9 bases between them. Germline CDR1 and CDR2: DFQATT and SNEGSKA (reference sequence). CDR3 length equals 16 residues.

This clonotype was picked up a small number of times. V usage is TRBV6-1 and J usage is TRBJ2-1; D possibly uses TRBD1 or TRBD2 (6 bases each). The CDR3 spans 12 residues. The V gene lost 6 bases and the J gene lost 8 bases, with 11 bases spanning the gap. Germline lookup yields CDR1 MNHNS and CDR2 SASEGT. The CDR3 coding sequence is TGTGCCAGCAGGAGGGGGGTCGATGAGCAGTTCTTC. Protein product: CASRRGVDEQFF.

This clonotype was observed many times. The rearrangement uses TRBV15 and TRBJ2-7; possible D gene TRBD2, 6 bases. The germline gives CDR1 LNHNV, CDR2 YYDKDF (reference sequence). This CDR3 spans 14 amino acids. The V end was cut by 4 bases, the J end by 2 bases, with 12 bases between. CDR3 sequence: CATSTGGLPYEQYF. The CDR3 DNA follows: TGTGCCACCAGCACTGGGGGACTTCCCTACGAGCAGTACTTC.

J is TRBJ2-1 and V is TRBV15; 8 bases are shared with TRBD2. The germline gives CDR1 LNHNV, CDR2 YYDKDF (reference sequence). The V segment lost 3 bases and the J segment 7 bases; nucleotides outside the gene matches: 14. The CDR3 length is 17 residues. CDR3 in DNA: TGTGCCACCAGCAGGAGTAGCGGGACCCCTCTCACAAATGAGCAGTTCTTC. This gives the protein CATSRSSGTPLTNEQFF. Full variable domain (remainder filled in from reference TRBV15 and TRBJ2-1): DAMVIQNPRYQVTQFGKPVTLSCSQTLNHNVMYWYQQKSSQAPKLLFHYYDKDFNNEADTPDNFQSRRPNTSFCFLDIRSPGLGDTAMYLCATSRSSGTPLTNEQFFGPGTRLTVL.

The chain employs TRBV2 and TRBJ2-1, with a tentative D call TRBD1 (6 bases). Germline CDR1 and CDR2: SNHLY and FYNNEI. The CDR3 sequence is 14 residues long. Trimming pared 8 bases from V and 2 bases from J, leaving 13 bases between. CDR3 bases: TGTGCCAGCCACCGCCAGGGGACCTACAATGAGCAGTTCTTC. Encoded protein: CASHRQGTYNEQFF.

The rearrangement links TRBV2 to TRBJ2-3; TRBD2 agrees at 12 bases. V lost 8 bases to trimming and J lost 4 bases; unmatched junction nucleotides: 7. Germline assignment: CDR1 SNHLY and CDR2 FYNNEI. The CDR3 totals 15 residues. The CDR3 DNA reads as TGTGCCAGCCTTGGACTAGCGGGAAACCCAGATACGCAGTATTTT. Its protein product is CASLGLAGNPDTQYF.

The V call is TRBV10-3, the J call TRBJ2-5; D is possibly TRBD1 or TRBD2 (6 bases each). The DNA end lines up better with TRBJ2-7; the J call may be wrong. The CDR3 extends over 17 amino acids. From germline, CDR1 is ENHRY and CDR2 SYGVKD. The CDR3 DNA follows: TGTGCCATCAGTGAGTCGGGGGGACAAACGTACTCCTACGAGCAGTACTTC. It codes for CAISESGGQTYSYEQYF.

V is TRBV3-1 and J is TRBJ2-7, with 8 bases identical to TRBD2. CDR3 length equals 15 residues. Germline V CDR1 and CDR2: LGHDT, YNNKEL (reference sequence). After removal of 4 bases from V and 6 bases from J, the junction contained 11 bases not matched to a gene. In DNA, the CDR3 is TGTGCCAGCAGCCTCGACCCAGCGGGAGAAGGCGAGCAGTACTTC. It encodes CASSLDPAGEGEQYF.

The CDR3 protein is CSVRDSEQYF. The CDR3 DNA follows: TGCAGCGTAAGGGACAGCGAGCAGTACTTC. The chain has TRBV29-1 and TRBJ2-7; 7 bases align to TRBD1. Germline V CDR1 and CDR2: SQVTM, ANQGSEA. Losses at the gene ends were 6 bases for V and 6 bases for J; bases not matched to a gene: 2. There are 10 residues in the CDR3.